The 21 T cell receptor beta chains in this list originate from one sample, sequenced in a study of blood T cell repertoires in COVID-19 (dated by TCRdb to 2018 to 2021). Preparation of the library involved the immunoSEQ multiplex PCR assay. TCRdb provides this immuneACCESS table in a form limited to in-frame rearrangements. Some clones are lacking; in checked studies, under half of them reflect an unresolved V gene, and why the rest are absent is not known. The sample table records 200,000 to 250,000 clones; 84% of these occur just once. The top ten constitute 5.5% to 7.5% of the sample. Sequencing used PBMCs or T cells enriched from blood (not recorded which). These TCRs come from a woman in her forties who had recovered from COVID-19.

The V call is TRBV27, the J call TRBJ2-7, with 10 nucleotides matching TRBD2. The J segment lost 4 bases and the V segment lost 4 bases, leaving 7 bases of the junction unmatched. The germline V gene encodes CDR1 MNHEY and CDR2 SMNVEV (reference sequence). This CDR3 has 15 residues. As DNA, the CDR3 is TGTGCCAGCAGTTCTACGACTAGCGGGTCTTACGAGCAGTACGTC. Residues: CASSSTTSGSYEQYV.

The chain joins TRBV30 to TRBJ2-2; 7 positions match TRBD1. Germline values: CDR1 GTSNPN, CDR2 SVGIG (reference sequence). The CDR3 runs to 17 residues. V dropped 0 bases and J dropped 0; count of bases not matched to a gene: 7. CDR3 DNA: TGTGCCTGGAGTGTACGAGGTACAGGGGCGAACACCGGGGAGCTGTTTTTT. Residues: CAWSVRGTGANTGELFF.

The V gene is TRBV27, the J gene TRBJ2-5; weak D call: TRBD1 (6 bases). With 5 bases removed from V and 1 base from J, the gap between germline ends came to 11 bases. There are 14 residues in the CDR3. Per the germline V gene, CDR1 is MNHEY and CDR2 is SMNVEV (reference sequence). The CDR3 nucleotides are TGTGCCAGCAGTCTTAGACAGGCCCAAGAGACCCAGTACTTC. Its protein product is CASSLRQAQETQYF.

The J gene is TRBJ1-4, the V gene TRBV19; the D is unclear. Germline lookup yields CDR1 LNHDA and CDR2 SQIVND (reference sequence). Deletions cut 5 bases from V and 0 bases from J, with 7 bases between. The CDR3 has 14 residues. As DNA, the CDR3 is TGTGCCAGTAGTCACAGACCAACTAATGAAAAACTGTTTTTT. Amino acid sequence: CASSHRPTNEKLFF.

V gene TRBV19 combines with J gene TRBJ2-4, with TRBD1 as a possible D gene (8 bases). Germline CDR1 and CDR2: LNHDA and SQIVND (reference sequence). The V gene lost 4 bases and the J gene lost 5 bases, with 21 bases spanning the gap. This CDR3 contains 17 residues. CDR3 coding DNA: TGTGCCAGTAGTACCCGAACAGGGGGGGTATTGGAAAACATTCAGTACTTC. It specifies CASSTRTGGVLENIQYF.

The chain carries TRBV10-2 and TRBJ2-7, with 16 bases aligning to TRBD2. Germline V lookup: CDR1 WSHSY, CDR2 SAAADI. This CDR3 is built from 16 residues. V trimming: 8 bases; J trimming: 2 bases; junction bases outside the gene matches: 6. The CDR3 here is CASSGLAGGSPYEQYF. Here the CDR3 DNA reads TGCGCCAGCTCGGGACTAGCGGGAGGGTCTCCCTACGAGCAGTACTTC.

The rearrangement uses TRBV27 and TRBJ2-7, with TRBD1 identical over 9 bases. Germline lookup yields CDR1 MNHEY and CDR2 SMNVEV (reference sequence). The junction had 15 bases not matched to a gene; V was cut back by 5 bases and J by 1 base. The CDR3 consists of 18 residues. The CDR3 coding sequence is TGTGCCAGCAGTGTAAAACCCCCGTGGACAGGGGCATCCTACGAGCAGTACTTC. Translation gives CASSVKPPWTGASYEQYF.

This rearrangement joins TRBV6-2 or TRBV6-3 to TRBJ2-1, with 11 bases lining up with TRBD2. Germline V gene sequence: CDR1 MNHEY, CDR2 SVGEGT. Germline trimming cut 5 bases from V and 9 bases from J; bases unmatched to any gene: 9. This CDR3 has 15 amino acids. The CDR3 spells CASSPPGTSGGEQFF. Here the CDR3 DNA reads TGTGCCAGCAGTCCCCCCGGGACTAGCGGCGGTGAGCAGTTCTTC.

The chain carries TRBV28 and TRBJ2-1; 9 bases fit TRBD2. Looked up from germline, CDR1 is MDHEN and CDR2 is SYDVKM. This CDR3 is built from 15 residues. After removal of 4 bases from V and 7 bases from J, the junction contained 8 bases not matched to a gene. The CDR3 nucleotides are TGTGCCAGCAGTTCTCGGGCGGGAGGGTTGAATGAGCAGTTCTTC. Protein product: CASSSRAGGLNEQFF.

This clone was recorded only once. The CDR3 loop is CASSLSSGRANEQFF. The CDR3 bases are TGCGCCAGCAGCTTGTCTAGCGGGAGGGCCAATGAGCAGTTCTTC. The rearrangement links TRBV5-1 to TRBJ2-1, with 12 bases fitting TRBD2. V was clipped by 1 base and J by 6 bases; unmatched bases: 2. Looked up from germline, CDR1 is SGHRS and CDR2 is YFSETQ. This CDR3 is built from 15 residues.

This clone showed up just a few times. The J gene is TRBJ2-1, the V gene TRBV28; a possible D gene is TRBD1 (5 bases). The CDR3 is 17 amino acids. Per germline, CDR1 MDHEN and CDR2 SYDVKM. V was trimmed by 6 bases and J by 3 bases, leaving 21 bases between them. The CDR3 is CASSPVRGEFSYNEQFF. CDR3 nucleotides: TGTGCCAGCAGCCCAGTAAGGGGCGAGTTTAGCTACAATGAGCAGTTCTTC.

V gene TRBV19 combines with J gene TRBJ2-7, with D hard to call. The CDR3 is 13 amino acids. Germline V gene lookup returns CDR1 LNHDA and CDR2 SQIVND (reference sequence). V lost 4 bases to trimming and J lost 1 base, with 8 bases between them. CDR3 amino acids: CASSTARSYEQYF. For the CDR3, the DNA is TGTGCCAGTAGTACAGCTAGGTCCTACGAGCAGTACTTC.

The chain employs TRBV5-1 and TRBJ2-2; D call uncertain. The germline gives CDR1 SGHRS, CDR2 YFSETQ. Trimming stripped 0 bases from V and 5 bases from J, with 11 bases between. The CDR3 loop spans 15 amino acids. The CDR3 here is CASSLGLYYTGELFF. The CDR3 coding sequence is TGCGCCAGCAGCTTGGGACTCTATTATACCGGGGAGCTGTTTTTT.

DNA for the CDR3: TGTGCCAGCAGTTTCGGGGACATTCAGCATTTT. It codes for CASSFGDIQHF. This sequence joins TRBV12-3 or TRBV12-4 and TRBJ1-5; tentative D call: TRBD1 (6 bases). The CDR3 runs to 11 residues. V was pared by 3 bases and J by 13 bases, with 10 bases between.

This chain uses TRBV7-8 with TRBJ1-1; D is possibly TRBD1 (6 bases). Trimming pared 1 base from V and 6 bases from J, leaving 12 bases between. Germline CDR1 reads SGHVS; CDR2 reads FQNEAQ. The CDR3 totals 14 residues. The CDR3 coding sequence is TGTGCCAGCAGCTTAGGGGGAAACAGGGCTGAAGCTTTCTTT. Amino acids: CASSLGGNRAEAFF.

The rearrangement uses TRBV19 and TRBJ2-7, with TRBD1 identical over 7 bases. The CDR3 is made up of 14 amino acids. Germline lookup yields CDR1 LNHDA and CDR2 SQIVND (reference sequence). Trimming removed 7 bases from V and 4 bases from J; junction bases left unmatched: 10. In nucleotides, the CDR3 is TGTGCCAGTAATCCGACAGGGCTTCGGTACGAGCAGTACTTC. Translating gives CASNPTGLRYEQYF. Variable domain in full (rest from reference TRBV19 and TRBJ2-7): DGGITQSPKYLFRKEGQNVTLSCEQNLNHDAMYWYRQDPGQGLRLIYYSQIVNDFQKGDIAEGYSVSREKKESFPLTVTSAQKNPTAFYLCASNPTGLRYEQYFGPGTRLTVT.

The J gene is TRBJ1-5, the V gene TRBV28; 8 positions match TRBD1. J was trimmed by 0 bases and V by 10 bases; bases with no gene match: 26. The CDR3 covers 21 residues. Germline V gene data show CDR1 as MDHEN and CDR2 as SYDVKM. The CDR3 loop is CATRTGQASPVIQYSNQPQHF. As DNA, the CDR3 is TGTGCCACGAGGACGGGACAGGCCTCTCCCGTTATTCAATATAGCAATCAGCCCCAGCATTTT.

J is TRBJ2-7 and V is TRBV7-9; TRBD1 aligns across 7 bases. The germline gives CDR1 SEHNR, CDR2 FQNEAQ (reference sequence). CDR3 length equals 14 residues. With 5 bases clipped from V and 6 bases from J, the junction kept 10 bases outside the gene matches. CDR3 nucleotide sequence: TGTGCCAGCAGCCTTAGGGGGCAAGATGGCGAGCAGTACTTC. Protein sequence: CASSLRGQDGEQYF.

The J gene is TRBJ2-5, the V gene TRBV10-3, with 10 bases matching TRBD2. Germline V gives CDR1 ENHRY, CDR2 SYGVKD. V lost 6 bases, J lost 1 base, and 2 bases stayed unmatched. This CDR3 is built from 14 residues. The CDR3 DNA is TGTGCCATCAGGGCTAGCGGGGGCCAAGAGACCCAGTACTTC. This gives the protein CAIRASGGQETQYF.

This clone was seen a single time. The J gene is TRBJ1-2, the V gene TRBV18, with D perhaps matching TRBD1 (6 bases). V was shortened by 4 bases and J by 8 bases, with 20 bases between the two germline ends. The CDR3 loop spans 15 amino acids. Germline V gene lookup returns CDR1 KGHSH and CDR2 LQKENI. Written as DNA, the CDR3 is TGTGCCAGCTCACTAGATAGGACAGAGCGAAGGGGCTACACCTTC. This translates into CASSLDRTERRGYTF.

This sequence joins TRBV11-3 and TRBJ2-4, with 9 bases identical to TRBD1. Germline CDR1 and CDR2: SGHNT and YENEEA. Germline trimming cut 8 bases from V and 6 bases from J; bases unmatched to any gene: 2. The length of the CDR3 is 12 residues. CDR3 amino acids: CASADRGNIQYF. For the CDR3, the DNA is TGTGCCAGCGCGGACAGGGGAAACATTCAGTACTTC.